Here is one T cell receptor (beta chain) with its context. Its matching antigen is unknown. These data are taken from a study of T cell repertoires in cytomegalovirus infection. Study context: CMV infection plus the matching HLA type was flagged by public TCR beta signatures.

CDR3 length equals 10 residues. V lost 8 bases, J lost 13 bases, and 14 bases lay in between. Germline loops: CDR1 MNHEY, CDR2 SVGEGT. In TCRdb, the reads were re-called with MiXCR into one record per CDR3 protein. The table includes 350,000 to 550,000 distinct CDR3 sequences, approximately 31% detected once. Points from the study as a whole: CMV-specific TCR beta clonotypes restricted by HLA-C were the ones dominating the ex vivo response.

This receptor was obtained from a human donor in good health (CMV status not recorded). Some clones in this sample may be carry-over from other donors' samples. The chain carries TRBV6-2 or TRBV6-3 and TRBJ1-1, with D tentatively TRBD1 (5 bases). Input material: PBMCs. Here the CDR3 reads CASLGDFFFF. As DNA, the CDR3 is TGTGCCAGCCTTGGGGACTTCTTTTTCTTT.